This TCR beta chain was recorded in a study of blood T cell repertoires in COVID-19. Study in general: The study drew acute and convalescent COVID-19 samples from the United States, Italy and Spain. The analysed material was cDNA or gDNA that came from T cells, B-cell-depleted T cells, or PBMCs.

Original methodology: By means of reference gene primer amplification, nucleated cell counts were estimated. Assay used: immunoSEQ multiplex PCR; TCRdb lists only in-frame clones, some missing. V, J and clone size reflect that table, while D and trimming were determined from the DNA. The data show hundreds of thousands of clones, about 90% seen once. Trimming shortened V by 4 bases and J by 5 bases, and 15 bases separated the two germline ends. Germline CDR1 SGHDT, CDR2 YYEEEE. The CDR3 is 15 amino acids. V is TRBV5-6 and J is TRBJ2-2; D gene ambiguous. Sequencing was carried out using peripheral blood. The TCR comes from a man aged 35-49 years with acute or convalescent COVID-19. As DNA, the CDR3 is TGTGCCAGCAGCCCCCGAAGATTCGGGACCGGGGAGCTGTTTTTT. This codes for CASSPRRFGTGELFF.